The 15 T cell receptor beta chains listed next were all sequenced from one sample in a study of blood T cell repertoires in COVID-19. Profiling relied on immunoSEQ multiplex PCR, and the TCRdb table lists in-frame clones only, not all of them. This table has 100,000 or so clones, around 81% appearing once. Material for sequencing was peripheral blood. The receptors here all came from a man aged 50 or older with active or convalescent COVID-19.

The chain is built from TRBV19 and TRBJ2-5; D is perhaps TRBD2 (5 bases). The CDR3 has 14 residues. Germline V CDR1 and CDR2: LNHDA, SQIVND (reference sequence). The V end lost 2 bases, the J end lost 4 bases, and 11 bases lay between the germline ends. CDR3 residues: CASSISGGGETQYF. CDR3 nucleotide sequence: TGTGCCAGTAGTATAAGCGGCGGTGGAGAGACCCAGTACTTC. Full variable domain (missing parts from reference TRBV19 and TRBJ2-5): DGGITQSPKYLFRKEGQNVTLSCEQNLNHDAMYWYRQDPGQGLRLIYYSQIVNDFQKGDIAEGYSVSREKKESFPLTVTSAQKNPTAFYLCASSISGGGETQYFGPGTRLLVL.

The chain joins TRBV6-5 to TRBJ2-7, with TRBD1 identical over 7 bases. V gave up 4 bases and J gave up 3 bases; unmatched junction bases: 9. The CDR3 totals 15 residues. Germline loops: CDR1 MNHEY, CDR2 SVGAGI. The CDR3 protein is CASSLSPGQSYEQYF. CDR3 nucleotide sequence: TGTGCCAGCAGTTTATCCCCGGGACAGAGCTACGAGCAGTACTTC.

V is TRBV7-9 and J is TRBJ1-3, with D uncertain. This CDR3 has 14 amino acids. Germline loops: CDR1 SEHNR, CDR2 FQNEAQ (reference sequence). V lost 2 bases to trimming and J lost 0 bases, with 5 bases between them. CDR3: CASSLLYSGNTIYF. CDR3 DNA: TGTGCCAGCAGCTTACTTTACTCTGGAAACACCATATATTTT.

Here the CDR3 reads CASSLQSLGTDTQYF. In nucleotides, the CDR3 is TGTGCCAGCAGCTTACAGTCCCTTGGCACAGATACGCAGTATTTT. The chain carries TRBV7-9 and TRBJ2-3, with D unclear. Germline V gene data show CDR1 as SEHNR and CDR2 as FQNEAQ (reference sequence). V lost 2 bases, J lost 1 base, and 10 bases lay in between. CDR3 size: 15 residues.

CDR3: CAINRRQEEPYEQYF. Here the CDR3 DNA reads TGTGCCATCAACCGCAGACAGGAAGAGCCCTACGAGCAGTACTTC. The chain has TRBV10-3 and TRBJ2-7, with a tentative D call TRBD1 (6 bases). The ends were cut back, 7 bases at V and 2 bases at J, with 18 bases in the middle. CDR3 size: 15 residues. The V gene's germline CDR1 is ENHRY and CDR2 SYGVKD.

CDR3: CASVHSGARRQPQHF. CDR3 nucleotides: TGTGCCAGCGTCCATTCAGGGGCGCGACGGCAGCCCCAGCATTTT. The V call is TRBV19, the J call TRBJ1-5; possible D gene TRBD1, 6 bases. The CDR3 has 15 amino acids. CDR1 and CDR2 from the germline V gene are LNHDA and SQIVND (reference sequence). Trimming removed 9 bases at V and 7 bases at J, with 22 bases between. The full variable domain, its missing parts supplied by reference TRBV19 and TRBJ1-5, is DGGITQSPKYLFRKEGQNVTLSCEQNLNHDAMYWYRQDPGQGLRLIYYSQIVNDFQKGDIAEGYSVSREKKESFPLTVTSAQKNPTAFYLCASVHSGARRQPQHFGDGTRLSIL.

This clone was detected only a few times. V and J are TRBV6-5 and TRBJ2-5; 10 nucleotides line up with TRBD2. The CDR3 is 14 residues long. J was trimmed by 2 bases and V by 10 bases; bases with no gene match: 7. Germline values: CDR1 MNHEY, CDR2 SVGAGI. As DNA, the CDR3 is TGTGCCACCCTGAAACTAGCGGGGCAAGAGACCCAGTACTTC. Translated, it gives CATLKLAGQETQYF.

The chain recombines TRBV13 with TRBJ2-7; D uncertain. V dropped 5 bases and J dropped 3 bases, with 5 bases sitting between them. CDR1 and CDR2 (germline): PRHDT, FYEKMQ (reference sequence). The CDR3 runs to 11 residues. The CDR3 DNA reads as TGTGCCAGCAGCCTTAACTACGAGCAGTACTTC. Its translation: CASSLNYEQYF.

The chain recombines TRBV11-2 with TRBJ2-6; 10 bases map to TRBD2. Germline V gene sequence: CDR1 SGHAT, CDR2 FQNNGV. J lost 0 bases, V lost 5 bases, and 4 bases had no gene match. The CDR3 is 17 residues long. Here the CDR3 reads CASSAVAGGSGANVLTF. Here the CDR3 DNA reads TGTGCCAGCAGCGCGGTAGCGGGGGGCTCTGGGGCCAACGTCCTGACTTTC. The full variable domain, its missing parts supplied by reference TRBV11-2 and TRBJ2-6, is EAGVAQSPRYKIIEKRQSVAFWCNPISGHATLYWYQQILGQGPKLLIQFQNNGVVDDSQLPKDRFSAERLKGVDSTLKIQPAKLEDSAVYLCASSAVAGGSGANVLTFGAGSRLTVL.

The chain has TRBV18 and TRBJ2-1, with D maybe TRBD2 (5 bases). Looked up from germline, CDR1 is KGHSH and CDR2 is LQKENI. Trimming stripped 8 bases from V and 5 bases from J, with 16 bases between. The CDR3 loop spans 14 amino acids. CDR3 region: CASLTILEDNEQFF. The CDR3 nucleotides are TGTGCCAGCCTCACCATACTAGAGGACAATGAGCAGTTCTTC.

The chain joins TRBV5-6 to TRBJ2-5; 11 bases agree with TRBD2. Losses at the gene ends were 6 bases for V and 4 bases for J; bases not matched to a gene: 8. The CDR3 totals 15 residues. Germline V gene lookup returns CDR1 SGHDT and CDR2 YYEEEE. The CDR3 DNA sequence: TGTGCCAGCATTATTAGCGGGAGGGCCTCAGAGACCCAGTACTTC. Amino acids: CASIISGRASETQYF.

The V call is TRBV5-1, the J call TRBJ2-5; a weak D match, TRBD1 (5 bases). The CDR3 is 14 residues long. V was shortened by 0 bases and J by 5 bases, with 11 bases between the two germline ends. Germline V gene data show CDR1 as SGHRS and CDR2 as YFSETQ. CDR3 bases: TGCGCCAGCAGCTTGGCCGGCAGGGTGGAGACCCAGTACTTC. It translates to CASSLAGRVETQYF.

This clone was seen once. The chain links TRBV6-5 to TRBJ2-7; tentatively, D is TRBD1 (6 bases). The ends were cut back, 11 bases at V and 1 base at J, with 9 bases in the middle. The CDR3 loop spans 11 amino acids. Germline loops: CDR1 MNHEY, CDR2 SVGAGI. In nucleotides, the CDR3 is TGTGCCGTCGGACAGTCCTACGAGCAGTACTTC. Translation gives CAVGQSYEQYF.

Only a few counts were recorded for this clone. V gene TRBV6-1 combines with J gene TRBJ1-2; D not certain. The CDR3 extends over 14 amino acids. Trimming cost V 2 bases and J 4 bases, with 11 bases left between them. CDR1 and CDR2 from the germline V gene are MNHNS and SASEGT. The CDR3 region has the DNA TGTGCCAGCAGTGAATCGTTTTCCTCCTATGGCTACACCTTC. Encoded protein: CASSESFSSYGYTF.

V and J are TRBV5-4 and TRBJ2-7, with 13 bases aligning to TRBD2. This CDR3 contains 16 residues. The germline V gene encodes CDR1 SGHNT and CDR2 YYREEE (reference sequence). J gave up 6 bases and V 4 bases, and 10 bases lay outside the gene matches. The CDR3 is CASSPEWGLAGTEQYF. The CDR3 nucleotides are TGTGCCAGCAGCCCCGAGTGGGGACTAGCGGGAACCGAGCAGTACTTC.